This TCR beta chain was found in a study of blood T cell repertoires in COVID-19 (dated by TCRdb to the early 2020s). With respect to the entire study: Collaborator samples came from the United States, Italy and Spain and covered acute and convalescent phases of COVID-19. HLA class I and class II types, where available, came from metadata supplied by the sample provider rather than from assay-based typing. The prospective study material was composed of cDNA or gDNA derived from T cells, B-cell-depleted T cells, or PBMCs. The repertoires were released in a freely available public database intended as a resource for research on the immune response to SARS-CoV-2. Deeply sampled blood TCRbeta repertoires from subjects exposed to, actively infected with, or recovered from COVID-19 were included in the dataset. Nearly every sample came with metadata listing a de-identified subject ID, COVID-19 status, age in years and sex. Samples came from the ongoing ImmuneRACE study (first 160 participants) plus 1,254 subjects from 6 global collaborators.

The full study reports these points: The amount of clinical and demographic metadata varied by source and participant and was provided uncurated.

The immunoSEQ Assay, a bias-controlled multiplex PCR, was used to amplify TCRbeta CDR3 regions from genomic DNA. The published analysis was carried out like this. Nucleated cell counts per sample were estimated from amplification of reference gene primers within the assay. Sequence reads were collapsed and filtered to measure the absolute abundance of every unique TCRbeta CDR3 rearrangement. Productive Simpson clonality was computed per sample as the square root of Simpson's diversity index over productive rearrangements. TCRdb holds this immuneACCESS table with in-frame rearrangements only. Some clones are missing; in checked studies, unresolved V genes explain under half, and the rest has no known cause. The V and J calls and clone size are taken from that table; D and trimming were inferred from the DNA. The sample table records 150,000 to 200,000 clones; around 80% of these occur just once. The top ten hold less than 7% of the sample.

Each collaborating institution followed its own protocols to collect whole blood in K2EDTA tubes. For TCRbeta analysis, collaborators shipped samples as frozen whole blood, isolated PBMCs, or DNA extracted from either of those sample types. In regard to this clone: The antigen this receptor binds is unknown. No base qualities exist here, and no much larger clone lies one base off it.

The source material was peripheral blood. The receptor comes from a man aged 55-75 years with acute or convalescent COVID-19.

DNA sequence: TGCAGCGTGAGCCCCCAGGGCTACGAGCAGTACTTC. This yields the protein CSVSPQGYEQYF. This receptor chain uses TRBV29-1 and TRBJ2-7; a tentative D call is TRBD1 (5 bases match). From cysteine to phenylalanine, the CDR3 is 12 amino acids long. The kept DNA is CDR3 alone, 36 bases in frame from the first base. V is reduced by 6 bases and J by 3 bases, leaving a spacing of 12 bases between them. The germline V gene supplies CDR1 SQVTM and CDR2 ANQGSEA.